The clone carrying this T cell receptor (beta chain) was observed once. As yet, its antigen is unknown. The CDR3 sequence is 15 residues long. CDR1 is LNHNV, CDR2 YYDKDF, per germline (reference sequence). Deletions cut 2 bases from V and 3 bases from J, with 11 bases between. The assay was immunoSEQ multiplex PCR, and TCRdb's table has in-frame clones only and misses some. The profile shows tens of thousands of clones, about 89% of them singletons. This specimen comes from a study of graft-versus-host responses after intestinal transplantation. J is TRBJ1-5 and V is TRBV15; D is unresolved. The starting material was unstimulated CD8+ T cells sorted from spleen or lymph node cells, obtained before intestinal transplant. The sequence came from a human donor who received an intestinal transplant. The CDR3 sequence: CATSRSGGINQPQHF. The CDR3 nucleotides are TGTGCCACCAGCAGATCAGGAGGGATCAATCAGCCCCAGCATTTT.